This TCR beta chain was recovered during a study of cytomegalovirus exposure and HLA in healthy donors (dated by TCRdb to 2017 to 2019). Context from the whole study: According to an earlier analysis of around 600 of the donors, some 180 million T cells yielded 100 million or so unique TCR beta sequences and about 280 Gb of sequence data. An early release covering roughly 640 HLA-typed donors comprised roughly 300 gigabases of sequencing data and approximately 85 million unique TCR sequences. The genetic ancestry cluster associated with self-reported Caucasian donors included roughly 84% of the roughly 360 genotyped donors. The study aimed to test whether signatures of past pathogen exposure could be identified by cataloging public T cell receptors. The study profiled the T cell repertoires of hundreds of subjects by immunosequencing and related them to cytomegalovirus serostatus. In addition to the first cohort of about 650 subjects, a separate validation cohort of approximately 110 different subjects was used. To predict cytomegalovirus infection status, the study combined high-throughput TCR immunosequencing, statistical association of individual TCRs with disease status, and machine learning. To study patterns of TCR occurrence, a later analysis re-analyzed previously published TCR beta repertoires from hundreds of donors and added high-resolution HLA genotyping. In the later analysis, no new phenotypic data were used to find candidate immune exposures; instead, reliance was placed on TCR beta sequences and their occurrence across donors. An earlier analysis of around 580 of the donors used high-throughput TCR beta sequencing to judge whether each TCR beta V gene segment behaved as functional or pseudogenic. Donor age, sex, ethnicity and CMV serostatus were collected together with the repertoire data. In a later genetic analysis, genome-wide SNP genotypes for 398 of the 666 donors were used, and that subset was treated as a discovery cohort. Every discovery cohort repertoire had been produced on one sequencing platform. Both class I and class II loci were covered by HLA typing, at four-digit resolution. Typing coverage differed by locus: A, B, C, DRB1 and DQB1 were typed in about 629-630 donors, DQA1 in 500 to 550, DPA1 in approximately 600, and DPB1 in 450 to 490. Because of strong linkage in the cohort, a few DR-DQ haplotypes were treated as single units for association and clustering. On average, around 200,000 unique TCR beta nucleotide sequences were sequenced per donor among fewer than 500 genotyped donors of the cohort, with roughly 19% of those sequences being non-productive. The investigation overall reported the following: In the study, around 150 TCR beta chains were listed as associated with cytomegalovirus. Three of the identified cytomegalovirus-associated TCR beta chains were confirmed in vitro to be specific for cytomegalovirus antigens. Because HLA typing was missing for some donors at each locus, association tests included only the typed subset. Most CMV-associated TCR beta chains appeared to be HLA-restricted in a later analysis, and the HLA associations seemed to be driven largely by CMV exposure. In both the original and validation cohorts, the classifier was reported to diagnose cytomegalovirus status with high specificity and sensitivity. V-gene and J-gene trimming of TCR beta chains was associated with a missense DCLRE1C variant in a later genetic analysis, and the association was replicated in an independent cohort. Linkage disequilibrium might explain the correlated functional status among segregating V segments, but an unknown experimental factor could not be excluded. Several of the top co-occurrence clusters appeared to be linked to parvovirus B19, influenza, CMV and Epstein-Barr virus, according to a later analysis. Assigning TCR associations to individual alleles was difficult when HLA alleles, especially DR and DQ, strongly co-occurred. Presence/absence analyses assumed roughly uniform sequencing depth across donors, an assumption that may not hold. In a later analysis, the rate of TCR association differed among HLA loci, with DRB1 alleles having the most associated TCRs and HLA-C alleles having the fewest. According to a later genetic analysis, donors in an Asian-associated ancestry cluster had fewer N-insertions in productive TCRs than the approximately 650-donor mean. In this cohort, only TCR beta chains were sequenced, and detectable features were limited by the absence of alpha or paired-chain data. Because counts were too low, about 15 rarely observed V segments, including chromosome 9 orphons, were left out of the earlier analysis of approximately 500 of the donors. A later analysis associated about 17,000 TCR beta sequences with specific HLA alleles at a false discovery rate of 0.05. Some IMGT-functional V segments, including TRBV6-2 and TRBV6-3, could not be told apart with the 87-base-pair reads, so those segments were excluded. Most TCR sequences were observed very rarely across donors, whereas some public TCRs were present in many individuals. In a later analysis, HLA-associated TCR beta chains showed more clonal expansion and lower generation probabilities than non-associated chains that were equally common. Immune exposure information for the cohort was limited to CMV serostatus. In an earlier analysis of about 540 of the donors, most TCR beta V segments were observed in productive rearrangements about 90% or about 30% of the time, broadly matching IMGT annotations. A cluster of highly shared sequence variants was judged likely to represent a technical artifact of the sequencing pipeline. It was suggested by the authors that the approach could potentially be generalized to other disease states and immunological phenotypes. A further reported finding was that TCR beta sequences accurately predicted the HLA-A and HLA-B alleles for most subjects in the first cohort.

To prepare the library, the immunoSEQ multiplex PCR assay was applied. A mixture of 60 forward primers for TCR Vbeta segments and 13 reverse primers for TCR Jbeta segments was used in the multiplex PCR. The CDR3 region of rearranged TCR beta genes was amplified from genomic DNA by a multiplex PCR assay. The amplified TCR beta libraries were sequenced on the Illumina HiSeq System as 87-base-pair reads. In the paper's pipeline: A later analysis tallied tens of millions of unique TCR beta chains across the 666 repertoires, and about 10 million of those chains were shared by two or more donors. A nearest-neighbor algorithm error-corrected the raw reads and collapsed the reads into unique sequences, merging closely related sequences to remove PCR and sequencing errors. CDR3 sequences were aligned to IMGT reference sequences to assign V, D and J gene segments. For a sequence to be retained, a match of at least six nucleotides was required to both a V gene segment and a J gene segment. A rearrangement counted as productive if the CDR3 had no stop codons and remained in frame with V and J, and every other rearrangement counted as non-productive. CDR3 was defined by IMGT convention, running from the second conserved V-encoded cysteine to the conserved J-encoded phenylalanine. Sequences without an unambiguous match to a single V gene segment were excluded from the earlier analysis of several hundred of the donors. An earlier analysis of approximately 590 of the donors called V segments functional above 56.7% productive rearrangements and segregating when the between-donor standard deviation exceeded 5%. A statistical classification framework was developed to diagnose cytomegalovirus status using the catalog of TCR beta chain sequences. V and J gene assignment, in a later analysis, came from comparing TCR nucleotide sequences with IMGT/GENE-DB human TR gene sequences. A later analysis assigned CDR3 sequences and most-parsimonious VDJ recombination scenarios with the TCRdist pipeline. In a later analysis, each TCR beta chain was defined by its CDR3 amino acid sequence together with its V-gene family, and reads lacking a unique V-gene family were excluded. As a way to deal with suspected cross-contamination and a sequencing artifact, a later analysis dropped 450 to 600 nucleotide sequences that were highly shared and had low generation probability. In a later analysis, a clonal expansion index was calculated for each public chain from normalized within-repertoire ranks of inferred template counts. In a later analysis, generation probabilities were computed with a VDJ recombination model fitted to out-of-frame rearrangements, and the resulting probabilities were checked against IGoR. A later analysis scored TCR-TCR, TCR-HLA and TCR-CMV co-occurrence with hypergeometric tests, applying a repertoire-size bias correction to TCR pairs. A later analysis estimated false discovery rates by permuting HLA or CMV assignments 20 times. A later analysis grouped co-occurring TCRs with DBSCAN, adding TCRdist sequence similarity when clustering within HLA-allele-positive subsets. For co-occurrence clustering, repertoires with fewer than 30,000 or more than 120,000 public chains were excluded, along with a handful of repertoires with anomalous nucleotide sharing. The source is immuneACCESS, and TCRdb retained only in-frame sequences with V and J called. Part of the clones is not carried over; for the studies checked, unresolved V genes explain less than half of this, and the remainder is unexplained. V and J calls and clone size are as listed in that table; D and trimming were resolved from the DNA. This sample has about 190,000 clones in its table, and over 80% of those were observed once. Roughly 1.3% of the sample lies in the top ten.

CDR3 length: 13 amino acids, cysteine to phenylalanine. The entry retains the CDR3 DNA only, 39 bases that are in frame from base 1. After removal of 6 bases from V and 4 bases from J, the junction retains 6 bases not matched to a gene. From the germline V gene, CDR1 is SGHTA and CDR2 is FQGNSA. To note about this clone: Its antigen remains unidentified. No much larger clonotype is one base removed from it; base qualities were not supplied.

The cohort was made up of around 720 healthy bone marrow donors. At the time of sampling, every cohort member was nominally healthy, though immune exposures that went unrecorded were likely present. The donor was CMV seronegative and belonged to the group of over 300 seronegative cohort members. Every donor gave a peripheral blood sample, and the peripheral blood mononuclear cells from that sample were used for TCR beta sequencing. The Qiagen DNeasy Blood Extraction Kit was used to extract genomic DNA from the blood cell samples. The TCR originated in a young man in good health and CMV-seronegative. The sequencing sample was made of PBMCs. This chain joins TRBV7-2 to TRBJ2-7; the central 7 bases match TRBD2. The nucleotides read TGTGCCAGCAGGGCCAGCGGGAATTACGAGCAGTACTTC. Translated, it reads CASRASGNYEQYF.